The 30 T cell receptor beta chains below come from one sample, sequenced in a study of regulatory T cells in long-lasting Graves disease. The time point: newly diagnosed GD, antithyroid drugs for less than 3 months. The TCR library was prepared using RNA isolated from PBMCs. To make TCR beta libraries, researchers used iRepertoire HTBI primers and Arm-PCR of CDR3 regions. In TCRdb, the multiplex PCR reads were re-called with MiXCR into one record per CDR3 protein. The table shows around 330,000 distinct CDR3 sequences, with about 18% occurring only once. This specimen consisted of peripheral blood mononuclear cells (PBMCs), obtained at new diagnosis, from a patient treated with antithyroid drugs. These receptors came from a female donor with Graves disease.

Turning to this clonotype: A far larger clone is off by one base, so a read error is likely. The missing conserved phenylalanine or tryptophan at the end of this CDR3 makes a read error likely. The chain carries TRBV11-2 and TRBJ2-4; D might be TRBD1 (6 bases). The J call may be wrong; the DNA end is better matched by TRBJ2-5. Germline loops: CDR1 SGHAT, CDR2 FQNNGV. The CDR3 loop spans 14 amino acids. The CDR3 DNA is TGTGCCAGCAGCCCCAGGGGTGCCGTGGAGACCCAGTACCTC. Protein product: CASSPRGAVETQYL.

In this sample, this clonotype turned up many times. The CDR3 DNA sequence: TGTGCCAGCTCACCACCAGAGCACACTGAAGCTTTCTTT. It translates to CASSPPEHTEAFF. The chain employs TRBV18 and TRBJ1-1, with D unresolved. Trimming took off 0 bases at V and 3 bases at J, with 5 bases between the two ends. Germline V gene lookup returns CDR1 KGHSH and CDR2 LQKENI. This CDR3 is 13 amino acids long.

This clonotype occurred a few times. The gene calls are TRBV29-1 and TRBJ2-7; D possibly corresponds to TRBD1 (5 bases). Looked up from germline, CDR1 is SQVTM and CDR2 is ANQGSEA. V lost 4 bases and J 2 bases, leaving 15 bases between the germline ends. The CDR3 has 14 amino acids. The CDR3 DNA sequence: TGCAGCGTTGGAGGCATAGGGGCAACCTACGAGCAGTACTTC. Protein sequence: CSVGGIGATYEQYF.

There are many counts of this clonotype. The chain combines TRBV7-2 with TRBJ2-3; 9 bases map to TRBD2. Germline CDR1 reads SGHTA; CDR2 reads FQGNSA. The J segment lost 5 bases and the V segment lost 1 base, leaving 10 bases of the junction unmatched. CDR3 length equals 17 residues. This CDR3 is CASSLEGTSRTGDTQYF. CDR3 nucleotide sequence: TGTGCCAGCAGCTTAGAAGGGACTAGCCGGACTGGAGATACGCAGTATTTT.

This clonotype was picked up many times. The V and J genes are TRBV12-3 or TRBV12-4 and TRBJ1-6; 9 bases fit TRBD1. This CDR3 spans 15 amino acids. J was trimmed by 10 bases and V by 5 bases; bases with no gene match: 9. DNA of the CDR3: TGTGCCAGCAGTCCCCGGGACAGGGTCGTCTCACCCCTCCACTTT. Its protein product is CASSPRDRVVSPLHF.

This clonotype came up a few times. V usage is TRBV27 and J usage is TRBJ2-7, with TRBD1 identical over 9 bases. The CDR3 runs to 12 residues. Germline CDR1 reads MNHEY; CDR2 reads SMNVEV (reference sequence). The trim removed 7 bases at V and 5 bases at J, leaving 3 bases unmatched. For the CDR3, the DNA is TGTGCCAGCACAGGGACAGGGAACGAGCAGTACTTC. It is translated as CASTGTGNEQYF.

This clonotype was seen more than once but under ten times. The V call is TRBV5-1, the J call TRBJ2-7; TRBD1 agrees at 7 bases. In germline, CDR1 is SGHRS, CDR2 YFSETQ. The CDR3 runs 14 residues. V dropped 3 bases and J dropped 0; count of bases not matched to a gene: 3. This chain's CDR3 is CASSSDRPSYEQYF. DNA of the CDR3: TGCGCCAGCAGCTCGGACAGGCCCTCCTACGAGCAGTACTTC.

As to this clonotype: Since a much larger clone is just one base distant, this may be a read error. The chain employs TRBV2 and TRBJ2-7; D is possibly TRBD1 or TRBD2 (5 bases each). V was trimmed by 4 bases and J by 7 bases, leaving 20 bases between them. The CDR3 totals 15 residues. Germline lookup yields CDR1 SNHLY and CDR2 FYNNEI. This chain's CDR3 is CASSGDGGSFGEQYF. CDR3 DNA: TGTGCCAGCAGTGGGGACGGCGGTAGTTTTGGTGAGCAGTACTTC.

On this clonotype itself: A read error is possible here, since a much larger clone lies one base away. The V call is TRBV7-9, the J call TRBJ2-7; TRBD1 aligns across 8 bases. Per germline, CDR1 SEHNR and CDR2 FQNEAQ (reference sequence). The CDR3 is 14 amino acids. Here the CDR3 reads CASSSRQGRSERYF. CDR3 DNA sequence: TGTGCCAGCAGCTCCCGACAGGGGAGGTCCGAGCGGTACTTC. Combining the CDR3 with reference TRBV7-9 and TRBJ2-7 gives the whole variable domain DTGVSQNPRHKITKRGQNVTFRCDPISEHNRLYWYRQTLGQGPEFLTYFQNEAQLEKSRLLSDRFSAERPKGSFSTLEIQRTEQGDSAMYLCASSSRQGRSERYFGPGTRLTVT.

This clonotype was counted at least ten times. The chain links TRBV6-1 to TRBJ2-7, with 7 bases fitting TRBD1. This CDR3 contains 13 residues. The ends lost 7 bases at V and 4 bases at J; junction bases unmatched: 7. Germline V CDR1 and CDR2: MNHNS, SASEGT. CDR3 protein: CASKLTGSYEQYF. The CDR3 region has the DNA TGTGCCAGCAAGCTGACAGGGAGTTACGAGCAGTACTTC.

Only a few counts were recorded for this clonotype. Given a much more abundant clone one base away, this may be a read error. The DNA of the CDR3 is TGCAGTGCTTCCCCGACAGGTGCCCCCGTTCGGAGCACTCAGTACTTC. Its protein product is CSASPTGAPVRSTQYF. The chain uses TRBV20-1 and TRBJ2-4; D might be TRBD1 (6 bases). CDR1 is DFQATT, CDR2 SNEGSKA, per germline (reference sequence). The CDR3 sequence is 16 residues long. Trimming cost V 5 bases and J 12 bases, with 29 bases left between them.

This clonotype was recorded at least ten times. The chain employs TRBV29-1 and TRBJ1-1; 10 positions agree with TRBD1. This CDR3 comprises 12 residues. Looked up from germline, CDR1 is SQVTM and CDR2 is ANQGSEA. The J segment lost 7 bases and the V segment lost 6 bases, leaving 5 bases of the junction unmatched. The CDR3 sequence is CSVDGQGGEAFF. The CDR3 DNA reads TGCAGCGTGGACGGACAGGGGGGTGAAGCTTTCTTT.

This clonotype was counted only a few times. The chain carries TRBV5-4 and TRBJ2-2; 8 nucleotides line up with TRBD2. Germline CDR1 and CDR2: SGHNT and YYREEE (reference sequence). V was pared by 2 bases and J by 7 bases, with 7 bases of the junction left unmatched. The CDR3 runs 15 residues. This CDR3 reads CASSFTSGGGGELFF. The CDR3 nucleotides read TGTGCCAGCAGCTTCACTAGCGGAGGAGGCGGGGAGCTGTTTTTT. Full variable domain (outside the CDR3, taken from reference TRBV5-4 and TRBJ2-2): ETGVTQSPTHLIKTRGQQVTLRCSSQSGHNTVSWYQQALGQGPQFIFQYYREEENGRGNFPPRFSGLQFPNYSSELNVNALELDDSALYLCASSFTSGGGGELFFGEGSRLTVL.

This clonotype was counted at least ten times. The rearrangement uses TRBV9 and TRBJ1-1, with D unclear. The V end lost 4 bases, the J end lost 0 bases, and 19 bases lay between the germline ends. Germline V gives CDR1 SGDLS, CDR2 YYNGEE. The CDR3 has 17 amino acids. Written as DNA, the CDR3 is TGTGCCAGCAGCTCTACTCGGATGAGGGTAGTGAACACTGAAGCTTTCTTT. It translates to CASSSTRMRVVNTEAFF. Supplemented by reference TRBV9 and TRBJ1-1, the full variable domain reads DSGVTQTPKHLITATGQRVTLRCSPRSGDLSVYWYQQSLDQGLQFLIQYYNGEERAKGNILERFSAQQFPDLHSELNLSSLELGDSALYFCASSSTRMRVVNTEAFFGQGTRLTVV.

This clonotype was counted ten times or more. V is TRBV28 and J is TRBJ1-2; D is unresolved. The CDR3 spans 13 residues. V was clipped by 7 bases and J by 5 bases, with 14 bases between them. The germline V gene has CDR1 MDHEN and CDR2 SYDVKM. The CDR3 DNA is TGTGCCAGCATTGACCGTGAGAAGTATGGCTACACCTTC. It specifies CASIDREKYGYTF.

This clonotype has ten or more counts. This chain connects TRBV12-3 or TRBV12-4 to TRBJ2-3, with TRBD2 matching 8 bases. The CDR3 runs 15 residues. V lost 3 bases, J lost 2 bases, and 4 bases stayed unmatched. CDR3 DNA: TGTGCCAGCAGTTTCGGGCGGGGGGCCACAGATACGCAGTATTTT. This codes for CASSFGRGATDTQYF.

This clonotype occurred many times. This rearrangement joins TRBV24-1 to TRBJ2-3, with D hard to call. This CDR3 has 15 residues. V was shortened by 7 bases and J by 2 bases, with 15 bases between the two germline ends. The germline CDR1 and CDR2 sequences are KGHDR and SFDVKD. The CDR3 nucleotides are TGTGCCACCAGCAAAGACGGAGTGGTCACAGATACGCAGTATTTT. Amino acid sequence: CATSKDGVVTDTQYF.

At least ten counts were recorded for this clonotype. The chain couples TRBV30 to TRBJ2-6; D is undetermined. V was shortened by 4 bases and J by 0 bases, with 10 bases between the two germline ends. The CDR3 extends over 15 amino acids. Germline CDR1 and CDR2: GTSNPN and SVGIG (reference sequence). The DNA of the CDR3 is TGTGCCTGGACAATGGGATACTCTGGGGCCAACGTCCTGACTTTC. Protein sequence: CAWTMGYSGANVLTF.

A note on this clonotype: A much more abundant neighbour one base away suggests this may be a read error. The chain combines TRBV28 with TRBJ2-1; D may match TRBD1 or TRBD2 (6 bases each). Per germline, CDR1 MDHEN and CDR2 SYDVKM. The CDR3 runs 12 residues. Trimming removed 8 bases from V and 8 bases from J, with 13 bases in between. The DNA for the CDR3 is TGTGCCAGCTTGGGGGGCAGTGATGAGCAGTTCTTC. Amino acid sequence: CASLGGSDEQFF.

The V and J genes are TRBV7-3 and TRBJ2-1; 13 bases map to TRBD2. The V segment lost 6 bases and the J segment 3 bases; nucleotides outside the gene matches: 2. Germline loops: CDR1 SGHTA, CDR2 FQGTGA. The CDR3 is 15 residues long. CDR3: CASSWTSGGYNEQFF. In nucleotides, the CDR3 is TGTGCCAGCAGTTGGACTAGCGGGGGCTACAATGAGCAGTTCTTC.

The chain couples TRBV12-3 or TRBV12-4 to TRBJ2-1; 8 bases agree with TRBD2. The CDR3 spans 15 residues. V lost 4 bases and J lost 5; bases outside the gene matches: 7. This CDR3 reads CASSWGAGADNEQFF. The CDR3 DNA sequence: TGTGCCAGCAGTTGGGGAGCGGGAGCTGACAATGAGCAGTTCTTC.

The chain employs TRBV12-3 or TRBV12-4 and TRBJ2-1; 13 bases are shared with TRBD2. After removal of 6 bases from V and 5 bases from J, the junction contained 7 bases not matched to a gene. The CDR3 spans 16 residues. This CDR3 is CASRNRLAGGNNEQFF. The CDR3 coding sequence is TGTGCCAGCAGGAACCGACTAGCGGGAGGCAACAATGAGCAGTTCTTC.

Remarks on this clonotype: Since a far larger clone is one base different, this is likely a read error. The J gene is TRBJ2-4, the V gene TRBV19; 10 bases line up with TRBD2. Trimming at V came to 1 base and at J to 13 bases, leaving 19 bases not matched to a gene. This CDR3 is 18 amino acids long. Germline V gene sequence: CDR1 LNHDA, CDR2 SQIVND (reference sequence). The CDR3 DNA is TGTGCCAGTAGTATAGTTTCACTAGCGGGACCCTCCTACAATGAGCAGTACTTC. Translating it yields CASSIVSLAGPSYNEQYF.

J is TRBJ2-1 and V is TRBV12-3 or TRBV12-4; 9 nucleotides align to TRBD1. The CDR3 is 16 residues long. The V gene end was trimmed by 5 bases and the J gene end by 0 bases; junction bases not matched to a gene: 5. The DNA of the CDR3 is TGTGCCAGCAGTCCGGGGACAGGGAGCTCCTACAATGAGCAGTTCTTC. Translated, it gives CASSPGTGSSYNEQFF.

With regard to this clonotype: A read error is possible here, since a much larger clone lies one base away. The chain joins TRBV4-1 to TRBJ2-1, with 8 bases fitting TRBD2. Germline-derived CDR1 and CDR2 are MGHRA and YSYEKL. The CDR3 contains 19 residues. The J segment lost 7 bases and the V segment lost 4 bases, leaving 21 bases of the junction unmatched. The CDR3 bases are TGCGCCAGCAGCCCAGAGCCTACCGGGACTAGGGGTAGTTGGAATGAGCAGTTCTTC. It encodes CASSPEPTGTRGSWNEQFF.

This clonotype was counted many times. The chain employs TRBV29-1 and TRBJ1-2; 8 bases agree with TRBD1. Per the germline V gene, CDR1 is SQVTM and CDR2 is ANQGSEA. Losses at the gene ends were 1 base for V and 4 bases for J; bases not matched to a gene: 5. There are 14 residues in the CDR3. The CDR3 coding sequence is TGCAGCGTTGAAGGGACAGGGTTATCCTATGGCTACACCTTC. The encoded protein is CSVEGTGLSYGYTF.

This clonotype came up many times. The rearrangement links TRBV24-1 to TRBJ1-1; the D is unclear. The CDR3 has 13 residues. V gave up 7 bases and J gave up 4 bases, with 12 bases separating them. Germline values: CDR1 KGHDR, CDR2 SFDVKD. The CDR3 protein is CATRPRWGTEAFF. The CDR3 coding sequence is TGTGCCACCAGGCCCCGGTGGGGCACTGAAGCTTTCTTT.

In its sample, this clonotype was seen a few times. CDR3 in amino acids: CASLKQGLGVGTEAFF. The CDR3 DNA follows: TGTGCCAGTCTTAAACAGGGTTTGGGCGTAGGAACTGAAGCTTTCTTT. The rearrangement joins TRBV19 to TRBJ1-1; possible D gene TRBD1, 6 bases. CDR1 and CDR2 from the germline V gene are LNHDA and SQIVND (reference sequence). The germline V and J ends were trimmed by 8 bases and 5 bases, with 24 bases remaining between them. This CDR3 spans 16 amino acids.

In its sample, this clonotype was seen many times. J is TRBJ2-3 and V is TRBV19; the D gene is possibly TRBD2 (6 bases). CDR3 length equals 14 residues. V was pared by 0 bases and J by 4 bases, with 8 bases between. Germline loops: CDR1 LNHDA, CDR2 SQIVND (reference sequence). The DNA of the CDR3 is TGTGCCAGTAGTATAGACAGGGAGGCAGATACGCAGTATTTT. Protein product: CASSIDREADTQYF.

The chain uses TRBV6-1 and TRBJ2-3, with TRBD2 identical over 8 bases. Germline CDR1 is MNHNS and CDR2 is SASEGT. V was clipped by 6 bases and J by 7 bases; unmatched bases: 15. This CDR3 is 16 amino acids long. The CDR3 region is CASSRSGRGGPHTQYF. The CDR3 DNA reads TGTGCCAGCAGCCGAAGCGGGAGAGGAGGGCCACATACGCAGTATTTT.